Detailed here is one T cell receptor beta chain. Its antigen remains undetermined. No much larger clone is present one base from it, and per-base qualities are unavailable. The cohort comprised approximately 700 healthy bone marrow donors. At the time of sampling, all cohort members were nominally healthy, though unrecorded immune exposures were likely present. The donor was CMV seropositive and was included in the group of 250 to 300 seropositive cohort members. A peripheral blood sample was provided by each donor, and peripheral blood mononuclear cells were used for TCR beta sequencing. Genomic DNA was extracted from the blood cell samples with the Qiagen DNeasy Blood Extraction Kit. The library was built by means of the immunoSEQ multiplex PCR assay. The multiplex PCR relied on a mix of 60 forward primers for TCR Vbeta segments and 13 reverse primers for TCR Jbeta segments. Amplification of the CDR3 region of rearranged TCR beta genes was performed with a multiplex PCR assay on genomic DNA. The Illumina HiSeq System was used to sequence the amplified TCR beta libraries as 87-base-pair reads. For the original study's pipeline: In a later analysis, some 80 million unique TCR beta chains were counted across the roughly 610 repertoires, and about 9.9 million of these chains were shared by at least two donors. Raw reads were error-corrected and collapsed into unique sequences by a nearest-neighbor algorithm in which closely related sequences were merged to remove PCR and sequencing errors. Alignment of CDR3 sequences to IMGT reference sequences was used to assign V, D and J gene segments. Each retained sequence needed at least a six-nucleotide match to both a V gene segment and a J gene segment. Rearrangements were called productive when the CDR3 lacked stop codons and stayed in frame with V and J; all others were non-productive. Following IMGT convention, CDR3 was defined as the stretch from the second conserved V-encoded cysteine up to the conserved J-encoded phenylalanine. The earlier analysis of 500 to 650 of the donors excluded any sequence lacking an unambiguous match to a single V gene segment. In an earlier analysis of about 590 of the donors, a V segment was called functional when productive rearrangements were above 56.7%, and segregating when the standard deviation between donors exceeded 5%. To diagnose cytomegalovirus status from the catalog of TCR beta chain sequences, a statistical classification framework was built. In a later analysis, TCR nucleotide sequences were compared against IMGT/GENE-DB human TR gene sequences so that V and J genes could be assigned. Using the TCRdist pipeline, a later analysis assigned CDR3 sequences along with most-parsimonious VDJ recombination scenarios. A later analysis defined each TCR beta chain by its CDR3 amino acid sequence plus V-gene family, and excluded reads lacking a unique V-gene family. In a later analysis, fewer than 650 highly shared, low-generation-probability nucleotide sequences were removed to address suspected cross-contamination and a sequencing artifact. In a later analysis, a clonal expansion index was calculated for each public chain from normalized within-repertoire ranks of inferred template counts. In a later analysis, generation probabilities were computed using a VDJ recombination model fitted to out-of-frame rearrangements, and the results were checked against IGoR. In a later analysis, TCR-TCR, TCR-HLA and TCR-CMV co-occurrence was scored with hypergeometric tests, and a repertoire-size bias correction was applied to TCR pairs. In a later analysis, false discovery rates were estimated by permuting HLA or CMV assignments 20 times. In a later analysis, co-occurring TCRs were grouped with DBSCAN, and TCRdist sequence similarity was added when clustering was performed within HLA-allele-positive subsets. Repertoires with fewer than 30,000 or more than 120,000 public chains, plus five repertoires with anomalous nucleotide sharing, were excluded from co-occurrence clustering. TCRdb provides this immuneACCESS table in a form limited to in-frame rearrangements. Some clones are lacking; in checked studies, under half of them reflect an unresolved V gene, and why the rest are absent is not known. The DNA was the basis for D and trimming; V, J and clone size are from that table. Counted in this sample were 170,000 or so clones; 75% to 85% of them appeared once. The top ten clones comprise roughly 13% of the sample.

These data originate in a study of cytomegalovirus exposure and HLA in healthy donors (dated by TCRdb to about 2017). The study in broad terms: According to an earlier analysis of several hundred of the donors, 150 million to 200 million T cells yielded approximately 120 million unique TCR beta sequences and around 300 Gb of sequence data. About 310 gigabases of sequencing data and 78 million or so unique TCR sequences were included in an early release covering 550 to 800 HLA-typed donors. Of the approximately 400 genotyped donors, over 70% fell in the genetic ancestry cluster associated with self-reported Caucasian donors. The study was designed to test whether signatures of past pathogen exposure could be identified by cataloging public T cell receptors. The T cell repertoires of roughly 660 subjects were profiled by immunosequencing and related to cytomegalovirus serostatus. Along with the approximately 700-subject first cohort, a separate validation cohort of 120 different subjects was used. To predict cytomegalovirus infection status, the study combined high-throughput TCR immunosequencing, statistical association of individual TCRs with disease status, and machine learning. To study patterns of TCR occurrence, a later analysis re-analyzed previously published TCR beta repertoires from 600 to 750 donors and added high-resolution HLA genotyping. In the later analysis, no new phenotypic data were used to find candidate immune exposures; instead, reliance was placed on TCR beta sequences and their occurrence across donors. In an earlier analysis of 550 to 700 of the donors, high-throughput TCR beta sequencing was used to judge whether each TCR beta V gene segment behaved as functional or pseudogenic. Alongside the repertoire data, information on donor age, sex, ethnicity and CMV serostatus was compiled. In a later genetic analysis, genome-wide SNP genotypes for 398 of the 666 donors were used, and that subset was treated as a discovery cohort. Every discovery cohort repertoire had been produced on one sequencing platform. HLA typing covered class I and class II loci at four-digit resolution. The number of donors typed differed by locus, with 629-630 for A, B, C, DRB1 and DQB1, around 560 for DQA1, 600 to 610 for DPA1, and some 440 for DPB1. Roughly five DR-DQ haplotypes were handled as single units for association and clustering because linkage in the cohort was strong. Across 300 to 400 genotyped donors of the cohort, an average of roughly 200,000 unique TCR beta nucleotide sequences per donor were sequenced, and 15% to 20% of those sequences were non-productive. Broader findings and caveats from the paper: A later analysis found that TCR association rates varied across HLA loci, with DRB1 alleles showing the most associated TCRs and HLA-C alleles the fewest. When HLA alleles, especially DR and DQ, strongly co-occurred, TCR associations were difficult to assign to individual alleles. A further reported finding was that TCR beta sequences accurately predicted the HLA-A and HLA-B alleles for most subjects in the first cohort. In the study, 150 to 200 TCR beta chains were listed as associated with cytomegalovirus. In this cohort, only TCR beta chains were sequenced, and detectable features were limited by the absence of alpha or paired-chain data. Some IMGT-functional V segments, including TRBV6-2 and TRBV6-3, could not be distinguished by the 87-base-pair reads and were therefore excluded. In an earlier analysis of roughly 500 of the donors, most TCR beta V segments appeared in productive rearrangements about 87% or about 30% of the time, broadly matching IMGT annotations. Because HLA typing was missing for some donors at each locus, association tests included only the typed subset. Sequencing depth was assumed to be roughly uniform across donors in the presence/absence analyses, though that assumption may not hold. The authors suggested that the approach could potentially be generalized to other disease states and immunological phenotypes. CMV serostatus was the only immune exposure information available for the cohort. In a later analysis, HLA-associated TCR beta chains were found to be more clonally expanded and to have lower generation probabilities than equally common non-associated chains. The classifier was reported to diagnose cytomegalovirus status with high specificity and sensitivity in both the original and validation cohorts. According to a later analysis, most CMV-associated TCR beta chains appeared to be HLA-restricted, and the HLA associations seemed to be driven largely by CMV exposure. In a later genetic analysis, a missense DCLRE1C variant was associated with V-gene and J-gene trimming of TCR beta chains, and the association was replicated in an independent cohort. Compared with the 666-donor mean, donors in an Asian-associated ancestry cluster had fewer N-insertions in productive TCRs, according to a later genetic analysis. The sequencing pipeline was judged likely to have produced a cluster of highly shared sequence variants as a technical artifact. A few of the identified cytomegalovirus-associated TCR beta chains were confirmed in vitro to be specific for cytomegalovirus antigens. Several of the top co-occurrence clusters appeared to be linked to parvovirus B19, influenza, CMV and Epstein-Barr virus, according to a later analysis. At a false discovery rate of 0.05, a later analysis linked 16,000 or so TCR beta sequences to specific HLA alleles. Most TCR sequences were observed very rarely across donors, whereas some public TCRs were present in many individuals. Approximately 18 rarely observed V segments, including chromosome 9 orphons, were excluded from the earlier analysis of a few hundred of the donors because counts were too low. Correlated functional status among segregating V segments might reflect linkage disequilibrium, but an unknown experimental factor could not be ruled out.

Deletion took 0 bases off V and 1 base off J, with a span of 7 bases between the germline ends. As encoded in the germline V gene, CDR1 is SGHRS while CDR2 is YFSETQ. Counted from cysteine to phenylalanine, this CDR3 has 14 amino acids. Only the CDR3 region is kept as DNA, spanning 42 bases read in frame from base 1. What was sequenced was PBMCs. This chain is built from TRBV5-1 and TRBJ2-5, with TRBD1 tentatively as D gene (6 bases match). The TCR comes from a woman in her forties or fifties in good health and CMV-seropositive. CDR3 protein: CASSLVGAQETQYF. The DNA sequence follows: TGCGCCAGCAGCTTGGTGGGGGCCCAAGAGACCCAGTACTTC.